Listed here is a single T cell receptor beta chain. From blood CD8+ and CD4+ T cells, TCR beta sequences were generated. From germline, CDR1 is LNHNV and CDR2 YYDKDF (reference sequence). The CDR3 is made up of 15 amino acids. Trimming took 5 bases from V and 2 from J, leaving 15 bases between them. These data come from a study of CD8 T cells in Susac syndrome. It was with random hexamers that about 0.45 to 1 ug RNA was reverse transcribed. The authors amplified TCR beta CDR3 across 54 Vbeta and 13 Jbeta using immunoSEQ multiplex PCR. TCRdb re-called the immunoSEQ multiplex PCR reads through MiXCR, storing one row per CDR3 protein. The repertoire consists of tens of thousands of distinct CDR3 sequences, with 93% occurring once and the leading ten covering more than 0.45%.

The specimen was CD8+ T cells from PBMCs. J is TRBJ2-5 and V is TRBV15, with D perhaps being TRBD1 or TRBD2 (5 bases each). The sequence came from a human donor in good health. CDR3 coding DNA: TGTGCCACCAGCTCTATGGGGGTCTCACAAGAGACCCAGTACTTC. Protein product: CATSSMGVSQETQYF. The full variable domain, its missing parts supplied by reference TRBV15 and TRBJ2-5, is DAMVIQNPRYQVTQFGKPVTLSCSQTLNHNVMYWYQQKSSQAPKLLFHYYDKDFNNEADTPDNFQSRRPNTSFCFLDIRSPGLGDTAMYLCATSSMGVSQETQYFGPGTRLLVL.